Shown below are 21 T cell receptor beta chains from a single sample sequenced in a study of control samples from healthy donors and cancer patients. TCRdb's copy holds only in-frame clones and misses some; the assay was immunoSEQ multiplex PCR. This sample has approximately 82,000 clones; under 95% occur once, and the top ten carry around 1.3%. Sequenced: PBMCs. These receptors came from a woman aged 40 to 50 with lung cancer.

This chain links TRBV6-5 with TRBJ1-2, with a tentative D call TRBD1 (5 bases). The V end was cut by 7 bases, the J end by 0 bases, with 9 bases between. Germline V gene lookup returns CDR1 MNHEY and CDR2 SVGAGI. The CDR3 length is 13 residues. The CDR3 spells CASTEGTNYGYTF. The CDR3 DNA sequence: TGTGCCAGCACCGAGGGGACTAACTATGGCTACACCTTC.

CDR3 in amino acids: CASSIGDPNTEAFF. CDR3 DNA: TGTGCCAGTAGTATCGGGGACCCAAACACTGAAGCTTTCTTT. V is TRBV19 and J is TRBJ1-1, with a tentative D call TRBD1 (5 bases). The length of the CDR3 is 14 residues. Germline V gene lookup returns CDR1 LNHDA and CDR2 SQIVND (reference sequence). Trimming took 3 bases from V and 2 from J, leaving 10 bases between them.

The chain links TRBV6-5 to TRBJ1-5; D is unresolved. The V end lost 8 bases, the J end lost 1 base, and 6 bases lay between the germline ends. From germline, CDR1 is MNHEY and CDR2 SVGAGI. CDR3 length equals 12 residues. In DNA, the CDR3 is TGTGCCAGCGGGCGGAGCAATCAGCCCCAGCATTTT. Residues: CASGRSNQPQHF.

This clone was observed once. The J gene is TRBJ1-2, the V gene TRBV4-1; no definite D call. Trimming removed 0 bases from V and 4 bases from J, with 15 bases in between. CDR1 and CDR2 (germline): MGHRA, YSYEKL. The CDR3 contains 16 residues. The CDR3 here is CASSQDYDGWIYGYTF. CDR3 nucleotides: TGCGCCAGCAGCCAAGATTACGACGGATGGATCTATGGCTACACCTTC.

This chain uses TRBV24-1 with TRBJ2-1, with D maybe TRBD1 (5 bases). Germline CDR1 reads KGHDR; CDR2 reads SFDVKD. Trimming shortened V by 4 bases and J by 4 bases, and 10 bases separated the two germline ends. CDR3 size: 14 residues. CDR3 protein: CATSEGRGYNEQFF. CDR3 in DNA: TGTGCCACCAGTGAAGGTAGGGGTTACAATGAGCAGTTCTTC.

This clone appeared a single time. CDR3 sequence reads: CASSISRSGGFTLYGYTF. CDR3 coding DNA: TGTGCCAGTAGTATTTCGCGATCAGGGGGGTTCACCCTCTATGGCTACACCTTC. The chain couples TRBV19 to TRBJ1-2; 7 bases align to TRBD1. The CDR3 length is 18 residues. Trimming took 3 bases from V and 4 from J; bases not matched to a gene: 17. In germline, CDR1 is LNHDA, CDR2 SQIVND (reference sequence).

This clone was recorded a few times. The chain joins TRBV7-2 to TRBJ1-4; no firm D call. V gave up 8 bases and J gave up 6 bases, with 10 bases separating them. The CDR3 totals 12 residues. Germline lookup yields CDR1 SGHTA and CDR2 FQGNSA. CDR3 sequence: CASGRMDEKLFF. In DNA, the CDR3 is TGTGCCAGCGGACGGATGGATGAAAAACTGTTTTTT.

A few counts support this clone. The rearrangement links TRBV28 to TRBJ2-7, with 9 bases fitting TRBD2. The CDR3 sequence is 14 residues long. CDR1 is MDHEN, CDR2 SYDVKM, per germline. Trimming at V came to 7 bases and at J to 6 bases, leaving 10 bases not matched to a gene. DNA of the CDR3: TGTGCCAGCAACCGTCGCGGGGGGGCCCTCGAGCAGTACTTC. This encodes CASNRRGGALEQYF.

This clone has a single count. This chain links TRBV6-1 with TRBJ1-5, with D perhaps TRBD1 (5 bases). The germline CDR1 and CDR2 sequences are MNHNS and SASEGT. The CDR3 loop spans 14 amino acids. V was pared by 1 base and J by 4 bases, with 8 bases between. This CDR3 reads CASSEVGDNQPQHF. CDR3 DNA: TGTGCCAGCAGTGAAGTAGGGGATAATCAGCCCCAGCATTTT.

V usage is TRBV6-5 and J usage is TRBJ1-1; TRBD1 is a possible D gene (5 bases). V shed 6 bases and J shed 1 base, with 9 bases lying between them. Germline CDR1 is MNHEY and CDR2 is SVGAGI. This CDR3 comprises 13 residues. CDR3 amino acids: CASSHGQNTEAFF. CDR3 in DNA: TGTGCCAGCAGCCATGGACAGAACACTGAAGCTTTCTTT.

The V gene is TRBV5-6, the J gene TRBJ2-1; D might be TRBD1 (6 bases). V lost 0 bases and J lost 9, with 7 bases in between. CDR1 and CDR2 from the germline V gene are SGHDT and YYEEEE. The CDR3 has 12 amino acids. The CDR3 DNA reads TGTGCCAGCAGCTTGGCCAGGGGTGAGCAGTTCTTC. It encodes CASSLARGEQFF.

This chain links TRBV25-1 with TRBJ1-5, with D maybe TRBD1 (5 bases). The CDR3 sequence is 13 residues long. Germline V CDR1 and CDR2: MGHDK, SYGVNS. V was pared by 3 bases and J by 5 bases, with 8 bases between. CDR3 loop: CASSDRDHQPQHF. The CDR3 DNA reads as TGTGCCAGCAGTGACAGGGACCATCAGCCCCAGCATTTT.

The J gene is TRBJ2-4, the V gene TRBV3-1 (or the pseudogene TRBV3-2), with 9 positions matching TRBD2. Germline values: CDR1 LGHDT, CDR2 YNNKEL (reference sequence). J was trimmed by 7 bases and V by 5 bases; bases with no gene match: 9. The CDR3 loop spans 15 amino acids. The CDR3, as DNA: TGTGCCAGCAGCTGGGCGGGAGGGGGCTCGAACATTCAGTACTTC. This translates into CASSWAGGGSNIQYF.

The chain couples TRBV19 to TRBJ1-5; D uncertain. V was clipped by 3 bases and J by 3 bases, with 18 bases between them. CDR3 length: 17 residues. From germline, CDR1 is LNHDA and CDR2 SQIVND (reference sequence). The CDR3 sequence: CASSILFTAQLNQPQHF. The CDR3 bases are TGTGCCAGTAGTATTTTATTTACGGCACAGCTCAATCAGCCCCAGCATTTT.

This chain links TRBV9 with TRBJ2-2; 9 nucleotides align to TRBD2. CDR1 and CDR2 (germline): SGDLS, YYNGEE. V was pared by 7 bases and J by 6 bases, with 4 bases of the junction left unmatched. This CDR3 region has 13 residues. CDR3 sequence reads: CASRGGASGELFF. CDR3 nucleotide sequence: TGTGCCAGCCGCGGGGGGGCCTCCGGGGAGCTGTTTTTT.

V and J are TRBV25-1 and TRBJ2-1; 7 nucleotides line up with TRBD2. This CDR3 has 16 amino acids. V dropped 0 bases and J dropped 6; count of bases not matched to a gene: 8. Germline CDR1 MGHDK, CDR2 SYGVNS. The CDR3: CASSEYGRGRVNEQFF. CDR3 nucleotides: TGTGCCAGCAGTGAATATGGGAGGGGCAGGGTCAATGAGCAGTTCTTC.

This clone was seen only once. The chain employs TRBV14 and TRBJ1-2, with 7 positions matching TRBD1. The germline gives CDR1 SGHDN, CDR2 FVKESK. CDR3 length: 14 amino acids. V lost 4 bases to trimming and J lost 3 bases; unmatched junction nucleotides: 5. The CDR3: CASSPHRGHYGYTF. In DNA form, the CDR3 reads TGTGCCAGCAGCCCCCACAGGGGCCACTATGGCTACACCTTC.

V gene TRBV10-3 combines with J gene TRBJ1-1; D gene unclear. The ends were cut back, 0 bases at V and 0 bases at J, with 11 bases in the middle. The CDR3 length is 16 residues. Germline V gene data show CDR1 as ENHRY and CDR2 as SYGVKD. CDR3 region: CAISESLADLNTEAFF. CDR3 DNA sequence: TGTGCCATCAGTGAGTCCCTTGCTGACCTGAACACTGAAGCTTTCTTT.

CDR3 in DNA: TGTGCCAGTAGTATAGCCTCAGCGGGGGTCGACAATGAGCAGTTCTTC. Translation: CASSIASAGVDNEQFF. This chain uses TRBV19 with TRBJ2-1, with 8 nucleotides matching TRBD2. This CDR3 region has 16 residues. The ends lost 1 base at V and 5 bases at J; junction bases unmatched: 7. The germline CDR1 and CDR2 sequences are LNHDA and SQIVND (reference sequence).

The chain uses TRBV29-1 and TRBJ1-1; 10 positions match TRBD1. Germline V lookup: CDR1 SQVTM, CDR2 ANQGSEA. This CDR3 is 13 amino acids long. Trimming removed 7 bases from V and 3 bases from J; junction bases left unmatched: 5. CDR3 sequence (DNA): TGCAGCGCCCGGACAGGGGGGGACACTGAAGCTTTCTTT. Translating it yields CSARTGGDTEAFF.

The chain employs TRBV11-2 and TRBJ2-7; a weak D match, TRBD1 (5 bases). This CDR3 comprises 14 residues. V lost 3 bases and J 7 bases, leaving 16 bases between the germline ends. Germline lookup yields CDR1 SGHAT and CDR2 FQNNGV. CDR3: CASSFTVGVGEQYF. For the CDR3, the DNA is TGTGCCAGCAGCTTTACGGTAGGGGTGGGGGAGCAGTACTTC.